The rows below give T cell receptor beta chains drawn from one sample of a study of shared clonotypes between healthy human individuals. Data came from immunoSEQ multiplex PCR; TCRdb stores just in-frame clones and leaves some out. The table records roughly 410,000 clones, around 96% of them present only once. The sequenced sample consisted of memory CD8+ T cells sorted from blood. Receptors originate from a man aged 25 to 40 in good health. Both conserved end residues are part of each CDR3. D genes are given only for firm matches. For some rows the clone size is stated as once, few or many, or as a class when expanded; others skip it.

-	TRBV5-8	-	TRBJ2-5	TGTGCCAGCAGCTACGTTACCCCGGGAGCCGGGGAGACCCAGTACTTC	CASSYVTPGAGETQYF
TRBD1	TRBV7-2	-	TRBJ1-3	TGTGCCAGCAGCTCCAAAACAAGAGGACAGGCCCGGGGAAACACCATATATTTT	CASSSKTRGQARGNTIYF
TRBD2	TRBV7-9	-	TRBJ2-4	TGTGCCAGCAGCTTAAGGCGACTAGCGGGAGGGGTAAACATTCAGTACTTC	CASSLRRLAGGVNIQYF
TRBD1	TRBV18	-	TRBJ1-1	TGTGCCAGCTCACCGGGACAGGGGAACACTGAAGCTTTCTTT	CASSPGQGNTEAFF
-	TRBV28	-	TRBJ1-1	TGTGCCAGCAGTTTACCAAAGATGAACACTGAAGCTTTCTTT	CASSLPKMNTEAFF
-	TRBV10-2	-	TRBJ1-6	TGCGCCAGCAGGCTGACAGGAGGAGCCCTCCACTTT	CASRLTGGALHF
TRBD1	TRBV2	-	TRBJ1-5	TGTGCCAGCAGGCCGGGACAGGGCAATCAGCCCCAGCATTTT	CASRPGQGNQPQHF
-	TRBV4-2	-	TRBJ2-5	TGTGCCAGCAGCCAAGATCTGGGTACCCAGTACTTC	CASSQDLGTQYF
TRBD2	TRBV30	once	TRBJ2-1	TGTGCCTGGAGTGGGCTAGCGGCCTACAATGAGCAGTTCTTC	CAWSGLAAYNEQFF
TRBD1	TRBV19	-	TRBJ2-5	TGTGCCAGTAGGCTTACAGGGGAGGAGACCCAGTACTTC	CASRLTGEETQYF
TRBD1	TRBV5-1	-	TRBJ1-5	TGCGCCAGCAGCACCGACAGGGGAGGTCAGCCCCAGCATTTT	CASSTDRGGQPQHF
-	TRBV13	-	TRBJ2-1	TGTGCCAGCAGATTAACGGGCTGGGGGAGGAAGTACAATGAGCAGTTCTTC	CASRLTGWGRKYNEQFF
TRBD2	TRBV5-1	-	TRBJ2-1	TGCGCCAGCAGCTTGAGAGCGGGACTAGCGGACAATGAGCAGTTCTTC	CASSLRAGLADNEQFF
TRBD2	TRBV5-4	once	TRBJ2-1	TGTGCCAGCAGTTCGGGGGGCTCCTACAATGAGCAGTTCTTC	CASSSGGSYNEQFF
-	TRBV27	-	TRBJ2-7	TGTGCCAGCAAGTTCGGGACTTCCACCGTCTACGAGCAGTACTTC	CASKFGTSTVYEQYF
TRBD1	TRBV28	-	TRBJ2-5	TGTGCCAGCGGGAGGACAGGGGTGGAGACCCAGTACTTC	CASGRTGVETQYF